A single sample is the source of the 16 T cell receptor beta chains below, sequenced in a study of T cells in women clearing cervical HPV infection. The protocol was immunoSEQ multiplex PCR, while the TCRdb copy is restricted to in-frame clones and leaves out a portion. This sample's table has tens of thousands of clones. The material sequenced was blood buffy coat. These receptor sequences come from a woman between 18 and 75 years old with a cervical HPV16 infection that either progressed to CIN3+ or cleared (not recorded which).

Of note for this clone: The read is 3 residues too short to cover the CDR3 end, so that end is filled in from the germline J gene. V gene TRBV7-9 combines with J gene TRBJ1-4, with no clear D. Germline V lookup: CDR1 SEHNR, CDR2 FQNEAQ (reference sequence). The CDR3 covers 12 residues. Trimming cost V 4 bases and J 10 bases, with 10 bases left between them. CDR3 protein: CASSSDSGKLFF. CDR3 DNA, as far as it was read: TGTGCCAGCAGCTCCGACTCGGGAAAA.

About this clone: The missing CDR3 end, 3 residues past where the read stops, is filled in from the germline J gene. The chain uses TRBV10-2 and TRBJ2-5, with D hard to call. V lost 4 bases to trimming and J lost 5 bases, with 5 bases between them. CDR1 and CDR2 (germline): WSHSY, SAAADI. This CDR3 contains 11 residues. Partial CDR3 DNA: TGCGCCAGCAGTGCTGCGGAGACC. As protein: CASSAAET. Given in full, the CDR3 is CASSAAETQYF.

To note about this clone: The read ends 3 residues before the CDR3 terminus; that terminus is restored from the germline J gene. This chain joins TRBV10-1 and TRBJ2-3; a weak D match, TRBD2 (5 bases). Germline loops: CDR1 WNHNN, CDR2 SYGVQD (reference sequence). Trimming stripped 2 bases from V and 7 bases from J, with 13 bases between. CDR3 length: 14 residues. CDR3 bases read: TGCGCCAGCAGTGAGCTACGGGGAGATCATACG. Protein product: CASSELRGDHT. The full CDR3 sequence reads CASSELRGDHTQYF.

A note on this clone: The read comes to an end 3 residues before the CDR3 does, leaving the germline J gene to fill in the end. The chain joins TRBV4-1 to TRBJ2-2; tentatively, D is TRBD1 (6 bases). CDR1 and CDR2 (germline): MGHRA, YSYEKL. Trimming took off 1 base at V and 1 base at J, with 10 bases between the two ends. The CDR3 is made up of 16 amino acids. The sequenced CDR3 bases are TGCGCCAGCAGCCAAGCGGAACAGGGGAACACCGGGGAG. This codes for CASSQAEQGNTGE. The full CDR3 protein is CASSQAEQGNTGELFF.

As for this clone: The read stops 3 residues short of the end of the CDR3; the missing end is completed from the germline J gene. The chain employs TRBV4-1 and TRBJ2-3, with TRBD2 identical over 11 bases. The CDR3 is 17 residues long. Germline CDR1 MGHRA, CDR2 YSYEKL. After removal of 3 bases from V and 5 bases from J, the junction contained 10 bases not matched to a gene. CDR3 loop: CASSHLSGGAARDTQYF. The sequenced CDR3 bases are TGCGCCAGCAGCCACCTTAGCGGGGGGGCGGCAAGAGATACG.

Remarks on this clone: The CDR3 end lies 3 residues beyond the end of the read and is filled in from the germline J gene. This chain links TRBV20-1 with TRBJ2-7; TRBD2 might be the D (6 bases). The V end was cut by 0 bases, the J end by 4 bases, with 13 bases between. CDR1 and CDR2 (germline): DFQATT, SNEGSKA (reference sequence). CDR3 length equals 14 residues. The CDR3 loop is CSARDPIRGYEQYF. The part of the CDR3 DNA that was read is TGCAGTGCTAGAGACCCCATTCGGGGGTACGAG.

Turning to this clone: The sequence runs out 3 residues before the end of the CDR3; the remainder is reconstructed from the germline J gene. The V and J genes are TRBV19 and TRBJ2-4; TRBD2 matches at 7 bases. Germline V gene lookup returns CDR1 LNHDA and CDR2 SQIVND (reference sequence). The V gene end was trimmed by 1 base and the J gene end by 2 bases; junction bases not matched to a gene: 5. There are 16 residues in the CDR3. Incomplete CDR3 DNA: TGTGCCAGTAGTATAGGACGGGGGGTGACCAAAAACATT. As protein: CASSIGRGVTKNI. The whole CDR3 sequence reads CASSIGRGVTKNIQYF.

To note about this clone: The read terminates 3 residues before the CDR3 end, so the remaining end is supplied by the germline J gene. V is TRBV20-1 and J is TRBJ2-3; D is possibly TRBD2 (5 bases). This CDR3 spans 15 amino acids. In germline, CDR1 is DFQATT, CDR2 SNEGSKA (reference sequence). The CDR3 sequence: CSASFPQRSQETQYF. Incomplete CDR3 DNA: TGCAGTGCTAGTTTCCCCCAGCGGTCGCAAGAGACG.

On this clone itself: The read comes to an end 3 residues before the CDR3 does, leaving the germline J gene to fill in the end. The chain couples TRBV20-1 to TRBJ2-7; 7 nucleotides match TRBD1. Germline V lookup: CDR1 DFQATT, CDR2 SNEGSKA (reference sequence). This CDR3 is 13 amino acids long. With 3 bases clipped from V and 4 bases from J, the junction kept 6 bases outside the gene matches. This chain's CDR3 is CSASRGSAYEQYF. The covered CDR3 bases are TGCAGTGCTAGCAGGGGGTCCGCTTACGAG.

A note on this clone: The CDR3 end is not reached by the read, which stops 3 residues before it; the germline J gene fills it in. The rearrangement uses TRBV2 and TRBJ2-2; TRBD1 aligns across 8 bases. The J segment lost 6 bases and the V segment lost 7 bases, leaving 10 bases of the junction unmatched. Germline-derived CDR1 and CDR2 are SNHLY and FYNNEI. This CDR3 comprises 15 residues. The sequenced part of the CDR3 DNA is TGTGCCAGCACGTGGGGCCGACAGGGGTCCGGGGAG. Translating it yields CASTWGRQGSGE. In full, the CDR3 is CASTWGRQGSGELFF. Filled out from reference TRBV2 and TRBJ2-2, the complete variable domain reads EPEVTQTPSHQVTQMGQEVILRCVPISNHLYFYWYRQILGQKVEFLVSFYNNEISEKSEIFDDQFSVERPDGSNFTLKIRSTKLEDSAMYFCASTWGRQGSGELFFGEGSRLTVL.

Comments on this clone: The read finishes 3 residues shy of the CDR3 end, and the germline J gene is used to complete it. This chain joins TRBV30 and TRBJ2-3; 8 bases map to TRBD1. With V trimmed by 3 bases and J by 6 bases, 14 bases remained unmatched. Germline V gene sequence: CDR1 GTSNPN, CDR2 SVGIG (reference sequence). The CDR3 contains 16 residues. The sequenced CDR3 bases are TGTGCCTGGAGCGGTCGTGGGGACAGGTTGCTTGATACG. The encoded protein is CAWSGRGDRLLDT. Given in full, the CDR3 is CAWSGRGDRLLDTQYF.

Details on this clone: The CDR3 end lies 3 residues beyond the end of the read and is filled in from the germline J gene. Other DNA sequences in this sample translate to the same CDR3. V and J are TRBV2 and TRBJ1-5; 12 nucleotides line up with TRBD1. The V gene end was trimmed by 1 base and the J gene end by 6 bases; junction bases not matched to a gene: 1. This CDR3 comprises 15 residues. Per the germline V gene, CDR1 is SNHLY and CDR2 is FYNNEI. The CDR3 protein is CASSEGGQGAQPQHF. The DNA read from the CDR3 is TGTGCCAGCAGTGAAGGGGGACAGGGGGCTCAGCCC.

About this clone: Sequencing ends 3 residues short of the CDR3 end; the germline J gene provides the rest. The J gene is TRBJ1-1, the V gene TRBV11-2, with D perhaps matching TRBD1 (5 bases). Trimming removed 4 bases from V and 3 bases from J, with 15 bases in between. This CDR3 is built from 15 residues. CDR1 is SGHAT and CDR2 is FQNNGV in the germline V gene. The CDR3 spells CASSSGGGRHTEAFF. The CDR3 DNA, read in part, is TGTGCCAGCAGCTCCGGGGGGGGACGGCACACTGAA.

CDR3 DNA, as far as it was read: TGTGCCAGCAGCCCCCGGGCAGGGGGCGGCTATGGC. Amino acids: CASSPRAGGGYG. In full, the CDR3 is CASSPRAGGGYGYTF. J is TRBJ1-2 and V is TRBV11-1; 8 positions agree with TRBD1. The read ends 3 residues shy of where the CDR3 ends; the end is completed using the germline J gene. The CDR3 is made up of 15 amino acids. Germline CDR1 is SGHAT and CDR2 is FQDESV (reference sequence). V was clipped by 5 bases and J by 4 bases; unmatched bases: 9.

Notes on this clone: The missing CDR3 end, 3 residues past where the read stops, is filled in from the germline J gene. The chain carries TRBV20-1 and TRBJ2-7, with TRBD2 matching 7 bases. The CDR3 has 15 residues. CDR1 DFQATT and CDR2 SNEGSKA come from the germline V gene (reference sequence). The V and J ends lost 0 bases and 0 bases, in that order; junction bases with no gene match: 5. CDR3 protein: CSAREASGASYEQYF. The part of the CDR3 DNA that was read is TGCAGTGCTAGAGAGGCCAGCGGGGCCTCCTACGAG.

As regards this clone: Read data end 3 residues before the CDR3 end; the end is taken from the germline J gene. The chain employs TRBV2 and TRBJ1-2; tentative D call: TRBD1 (6 bases). CDR1 is SNHLY, CDR2 FYNNEI, per germline. V was cut by 5 bases and J by 4 bases, with 11 bases left in between. This CDR3 is 13 amino acids long. CDR3 bases read: TGTGCCAGCAGTCCAACAGGGAGCTATGGC. Encoded protein: CASSPTGSYG. The whole CDR3 reads CASSPTGSYGYTF. Full variable domain (outside the CDR3, taken from reference TRBV2 and TRBJ1-2): EPEVTQTPSHQVTQMGQEVILRCVPISNHLYFYWYRQILGQKVEFLVSFYNNEISEKSEIFDDQFSVERPDGSNFTLKIRSTKLEDSAMYFCASSPTGSYGYTFGSGTRLTVV.